A selection of T cell receptor beta chains follows, all from one sample in a study of patients and donors after allogeneic stem cell transplantation. From the RT-PCR reads, TCRdb called clonotypes with MiXCR, one entry per CDR3 protein. The data hold 200,000 to 250,000 distinct CDR3 sequences, with less than 15% observed a single time. The specimen was blood, either unsorted or a sorted T cell fraction (not recorded which). These receptors all come from a human donor who was either an allogeneic HSCT recipient or a stem cell or donor lymphocyte infusion donor (not recorded which). It is not recorded whose cells these are; they may come from a transplant donor. Each CDR3 is given with its conserved first and last residue. A D gene is named only where the DNA matches it firmly. Expanded clones get a size class; other rows say once, few or many, or leave the size out.

>.|TRBV12-3/TRBV12-4|few|TRBJ1-2
CASSIRYGYTF
TGTGCCAGCAGTATTCGTTATGGCTACACCTTC
>.|TRBV19|.|TRBJ2-2
CATADANTGELFF
TGTGCCACGGCGGACGCAAACACCGGGGAGCTGTTTTTT
>TRBD1|TRBV24-1|.|TRBJ1-4
CATSDVGQGEKLFF
TGTGCCACCAGTGATGTCGGACAGGGTGAGAAACTGTTTTTT
>.|TRBV5-5|many|TRBJ2-2
CASSSGLTGELFF
TGTGCCAGCAGCTCAGGGCTCACCGGGGAGCTGTTTTTT
>TRBD1|TRBV5-1|medium-sized|TRBJ1-1
CASSPGQRNTEAFF
TGCGCCAGCAGCCCGGGACAGAGAAACACTGAAGCTTTCTTT
>TRBD1|TRBV6-5|.|TRBJ1-1
CASSYQTGSEAFF
TGTGCCAGCAGTTACCAGACAGGGTCTGAAGCTTTCTTT
>TRBD2|TRBV3-1|few|TRBJ2-1
CASSQLAGTSGNEQFF
TGTGCCAGCAGCCAACTAGCGGGAACCTCGGGGAATGAGCAGTTCTTC
>.|TRBV24-1|few|TRBJ2-1
CATSDYDYNEQFF
TGTGCCACCAGTGATTACGATTACAATGAGCAGTTCTTC
>.|TRBV5-4|few|TRBJ1-2
CASSQQTGSYGYTF
TGTGCCAGCAGCCAACAGACAGGAAGCTATGGCTACACCTTC
>TRBD1|TRBV3-1|.|TRBJ1-2
CASSHGQGVNYGYTF
TGTGCCAGCAGCCACGGACAGGGGGTAAACTATGGCTACACCTTC
>.|TRBV5-1|few|TRBJ2-7
CASSSDGATIKQYF
TGCGCCAGCAGCTCGGACGGGGCTACTATAAAGCAGTACTTC
>TRBD2|TRBV6-5|few|TRBJ2-2
CASSYWTSGGTGELFF
TGTGCCAGCAGTTACTGGACTAGCGGGGGCACCGGGGAGCTGTTTTTT
>.|TRBV5-1|.|TRBJ2-7
CASSSSLGRSSYEQYF
TGCGCCAGCAGCTCGTCGTTGGGCAGGAGCTCCTACGAGCAGTACTTC
>TRBD1|TRBV14|.|TRBJ2-7
CASSQADRGGNYEQYF
TGTGCCAGCAGCCAGGCTGACAGGGGGGGAAACTACGAGCAGTACTTC
>TRBD2|TRBV20-1|few|TRBJ2-3
CSAVRGTSGNTDTQYF
TGCAGTGCTGTACGGGGGACTAGCGGTAACACAGATACGCAGTATTTT
>.|TRBV19|many|TRBJ2-2
CASSVGLLGELFF
TGTGCCAGTAGTGTCGGACTCCTCGGGGAGCTGTTTTTT
>TRBD1|TRBV7-9|many|TRBJ1-1
CASAGGVGNTEAFF
TGTGCCAGCGCAGGGGGGGTAGGGAACACTGAAGCTTTCTTT
>.|TRBV19|few|TRBJ1-1
CASSIDPGKGTEAFF
TGTGCCAGTAGTATAGATCCAGGGAAGGGCACTGAAGCTTTCTTT
>TRBD1|TRBV20-1|many|TRBJ1-6
CSAYGQGRGNSPLHF
TGCAGTGCATATGGACAGGGGAGAGGGAATTCACCCCTCCACTTT
>.|TRBV5-1|few|TRBJ2-3
CASSLLEGNTDTQYF
TGCGCCAGCAGCTTGCTTGAAGGGAACACAGATACGCAGTATTTT
>.|TRBV2|few|TRBJ1-5
CASSEDTGLSQPQHF
TGTGCCAGCAGTGAAGATACAGGATTAAGTCAGCCCCAGCATTTT
>.|TRBV29-1|.|TRBJ1-3
CSVEAGTGNTIYF
TGCAGCGTTGAAGCGGGGACTGGAAACACCATATATTTT
>.|TRBV5-1|few|TRBJ2-1
CASSLAATSYNEQFF
TGCGCCAGCAGCTTGGCCGCGACATCTTACAATGAGCAGTTCTTC
>.|TRBV4-1|many|TRBJ2-2
CASSHRAGELFF
TGCGCCAGCAGCCATAGGGCCGGGGAGCTGTTTTTT
>.|TRBV5-1|.|TRBJ2-3
CASSLDPGRDTQYF
TGCGCCAGCAGCTTGGATCCGGGTCGGGATACGCAGTATTTT
>.|TRBV9|many|TRBJ1-2
CASSFGYGYTF
TGTGCCAGCAGTTTCGGGTATGGCTACACCTTC
>.|TRBV7-9|.|TRBJ1-4
CASSLGREKLFF
TGTGCCAGCAGCTTGGGACGGGAAAAACTGTTTTTT
>.|TRBV15|many|TRBJ2-7
CATSKDRSQFEQYF
TGTGCCACCAGCAAAGACAGATCACAATTCGAGCAGTACTTC
>.|TRBV5-1|many|TRBJ2-7
CASSFKGLSAGIAYEQYF
TGCGCCAGCAGCTTCAAAGGCCTATCGGCAGGGATTGCCTACGAGCAGTACTTC
>.|TRBV6-1|few|TRBJ1-6
CASSPGVRNSPLHF
TGTGCCAGCAGCCCAGGGGTACGGAATTCACCCCTCCACTTT
>.|TRBV29-1|few|TRBJ2-7
CSVGIGADEQYF
TGCAGCGTTGGTATAGGGGCGGACGAGCAGTACTTC
>.|TRBV4-3|few|TRBJ1-1
CASGVVGTSSVTEAFF
TGCGCCAGCGGAGTTGTGGGGACCTCCTCAGTAACTGAAGCTTTCTTT
>.|TRBV3-1|few|TRBJ1-2
CASKKDPGLGYGYTF
TGTGCCAGCAAAAAAGATCCGGGTTTAGGGTATGGCTACACCTTC
>.|TRBV4-3|few|TRBJ1-5
CASSQVLGQGNQPQHF
TGCGCCAGCAGCCAAGTCTTGGGCCAGGGGAATCAGCCCCAGCATTTT
>.|TRBV29-1|many|TRBJ1-5
CSVAGGTNQPQHF
TGCAGCGTTGCGGGAGGGACCAATCAGCCCCAGCATTTT
>.|TRBV30|few|TRBJ1-1
CAWSVEKNTEAFF
TGTGCCTGGAGCGTAGAGAAGAACACTGAAGCTTTCTTT
>.|TRBV5-6|.|TRBJ1-1
CASSFPNTEAFF
TGTGCCAGCAGCTTCCCGAACACTGAAGCTTTCTTT
>TRBD2|TRBV7-9|many|TRBJ2-5
CASSLGTRGETQYF
TGTGCCAGCAGCTTAGGGACTAGAGGAGAGACCCAGTACTTC
>TRBD1|TRBV6-2/TRBV6-3|many|TRBJ2-1
CASRSGTGFGEQFF
TGTGCCAGCAGATCAGGGACAGGGTTCGGTGAGCAGTTCTTC
>TRBD2|TRBV4-2|.|TRBJ2-5
CASSQVASGSGWETQYF
TGTGCCAGCAGCCAAGTCGCTAGCGGGAGCGGATGGGAGACCCAGTACTTC
>.|TRBV18|many|TRBJ2-2
CASSPGARSTGELFF
TGTGCCAGCTCACCAGGGGCCCGGAGCACCGGGGAGCTGTTTTTT
>.|TRBV3-1|.|TRBJ2-1
CASSPLGGPHNEQFF
TGTGCCAGCAGCCCCTTGGGGGGGCCCCACAATGAGCAGTTCTTC
>.|TRBV24-1|many|TRBJ2-1
CATSLGLDYNEQFF
TGTGCCACCAGTTTGGGGCTGGACTACAATGAGCAGTTCTTC
>.|TRBV5-1|many|TRBJ2-6
CASGRGLGANVLTF
TGCGCCAGCGGGAGGGGGCTTGGGGCCAACGTCCTGACTTTC
>.|TRBV5-1|.|TRBJ2-2
CATRRTETNTGELFF
TGCGCCACCCGCAGGACAGAGACGAACACCGGGGAGCTGTTTTTT
>.|TRBV30|many|TRBJ2-1
CAWSVQGPYNEQFF
TGTGCCTGGAGTGTACAAGGGCCCTACAATGAGCAGTTCTTC
>.|TRBV7-2|.|TRBJ2-7
CASSWGTDTYEQYF
TGTGCCAGCAGCTGGGGGACGGATACCTACGAGCAGTACTTC
>.|TRBV12-3/TRBV12-4|few|TRBJ2-5
CASSREGTQYF
TGTGCCAGCAGTCGGGAAGGGACCCAGTACTTC
>TRBD1|TRBV29-1|few|TRBJ1-1
CSVRVGTGGLNTEAFF
TGCAGCGTGAGGGTAGGGACAGGGGGCCTGAACACTGAAGCTTTCTTT
>TRBD2|TRBV6-2/TRBV6-3|.|TRBJ2-3
CASSYQRTSGGNVQYF
TGTGCCAGCAGTTATCAAAGGACTAGCGGGGGGAACGTGCAGTATTTT